These T cell receptor beta chains were read from a single sample in a study of shared clonotypes between healthy human individuals. Sequencing was performed with immunoSEQ multiplex PCR; in TCRdb, only in-frame clones are kept and a portion is missing. The table includes roughly 2,000,000 clones, just over 90% detected once. The material sequenced was naive CD8+ T cells from PBMCs. All receptors come from a man between 18 and 29 years old in good health. Some clones in this sample may be carry-over from other donors' samples. Each CDR3 is given with its conserved first and last residue. D genes are given only for firm matches. Where a row states a size, it is once, few, many or the class of an expanded clone; other rows omit it.

v_call: TRBV7-9; j_call: TRBJ2-6; d_call: NA; clone_size: NA; cdr3_aa: CASSSDRSSGANVLTF; cdr3_nt: TGTGCCAGCAGCTCCGACAGGAGCTCTGGGGCCAACGTCCTGACTTTC
v_call: TRBV6-5; j_call: TRBJ2-2; d_call: TRBD2; clone_size: NA; cdr3_aa: CASSLAGNTGELFF; cdr3_nt: TGTGCCAGCAGTTTAGCGGGTAACACCGGGGAGCTGTTTTTT
v_call: TRBV5-6; j_call: TRBJ1-1; d_call: NA; clone_size: NA; cdr3_aa: CASSLDRLGTEAFF; cdr3_nt: TGTGCCAGCAGCTTGGACCGGCTGGGGACTGAAGCTTTCTTT
v_call: TRBV27; j_call: TRBJ2-7; d_call: NA; clone_size: NA; cdr3_aa: CASSLLSLKGGDEQYF; cdr3_nt: TGTGCCAGCAGTTTATTATCCCTTAAGGGGGGCGACGAGCAGTACTTC
v_call: TRBV4-1; j_call: TRBJ2-2; d_call: TRBD2; clone_size: NA; cdr3_aa: CASSQMRRLAAPPKNTGELFF; cdr3_nt: TGCGCCAGCAGCCAGATGCGGAGACTAGCGGCCCCGCCTAAGAACACCGGGGAGCTGTTTTTT
v_call: TRBV27; j_call: TRBJ2-7; d_call: NA; clone_size: few; cdr3_aa: CASSSSSYEQYF; cdr3_nt: TGTGCCAGCAGTTCTAGCTCCTACGAGCAGTACTTC
v_call: TRBV27; j_call: TRBJ2-7; d_call: NA; clone_size: NA; cdr3_aa: CASSLSSWNEQYF; cdr3_nt: TGTGCCAGCAGCCTGTCCTCGTGGAACGAGCAGTACTTC
v_call: TRBV7-9; j_call: TRBJ2-3; d_call: TRBD2; clone_size: NA; cdr3_aa: CASSPRLLAASTDTQYF; cdr3_nt: TGTGCCAGCAGCCCTCGGTTACTAGCGGCTAGCACAGATACGCAGTATTTT
v_call: TRBV30; j_call: TRBJ2-3; d_call: TRBD1; clone_size: NA; cdr3_aa: CAWIHTDRGSTDTQYF; cdr3_nt: TGTGCCTGGATTCATACCGACAGGGGGAGCACAGATACGCAGTATTTT
v_call: TRBV28; j_call: TRBJ2-2; d_call: NA; clone_size: NA; cdr3_aa: CASSFAGRTGELFF; cdr3_nt: TGTGCCAGCAGTTTCGCAGGGCGCACCGGGGAGCTGTTTTTT
v_call: TRBV28; j_call: TRBJ1-2; d_call: NA; clone_size: NA; cdr3_aa: CASSLRGGKALYTF; cdr3_nt: TGTGCCAGCAGTTTAAGGGGCGGCAAGGCCCTCTACACCTTC
v_call: TRBV6-1; j_call: TRBJ1-4; d_call: NA; clone_size: NA; cdr3_aa: CASSQEGGGGEKLFF; cdr3_nt: TGTGCCAGCAGTCAGGAGGGGGGCGGCGGTGAAAAACTGTTTTTT
v_call: TRBV27; j_call: TRBJ1-2; d_call: NA; clone_size: once; cdr3_aa: CASSLWPGKNGYTF; cdr3_nt: TGTGCCAGCAGTTTATGGCCCGGGAAGAATGGCTACACCTTC
v_call: TRBV13; j_call: TRBJ2-1; d_call: TRBD1; clone_size: NA; cdr3_aa: CASSDTGEGEQFF; cdr3_nt: TGTGCCAGCAGCGATACAGGGGAAGGTGAGCAGTTCTTC
v_call: TRBV18; j_call: TRBJ1-1; d_call: TRBD1; clone_size: NA; cdr3_aa: CASSQTGGGSYTEAFF; cdr3_nt: TGTGCCAGCTCACAGACAGGGGGCGGCTCTTACACTGAAGCTTTCTTT
v_call: TRBV6-1; j_call: TRBJ2-7; d_call: TRBD1; clone_size: once; cdr3_aa: CASSENRGEQYF; cdr3_nt: TGTGCCAGCAGTGAGAACAGGGGCGAGCAGTACTTC
v_call: TRBV9; j_call: TRBJ2-1; d_call: NA; clone_size: NA; cdr3_aa: CASSVVELQSSYNEQFF; cdr3_nt: TGTGCCAGCAGCGTAGTGGAACTACAAAGCTCCTACAATGAGCAGTTCTTC
v_call: TRBV6-1; j_call: TRBJ2-7; d_call: NA; clone_size: NA; cdr3_aa: CASSEGYGRGNEQYF; cdr3_nt: TGTGCCAGCAGTGAAGGGTACGGGAGAGGCAACGAGCAGTACTTC